The 25 T cell receptor beta chains presented below share a single source sample, sequenced in a study of blood T cell repertoires in COVID-19. Generated by immunoSEQ multiplex PCR, the TCRdb table keeps only in-frame clones and is missing some. Of some 96,000 clones in the sample, about 82% were seen once. The sequenced material came from peripheral blood. All receptors come from a man over 45 with active or convalescent COVID-19.

The chain links TRBV7-9 to TRBJ2-3, with 13 bases identical to TRBD2. Germline-derived CDR1 and CDR2 are SEHNR and FQNEAQ (reference sequence). V lost 7 bases, J lost 6 bases, and 7 bases stayed unmatched. The CDR3 totals 15 residues. The DNA of the CDR3 is TGTGCCAGCAATCCGGGACTAGCGGGACGGGATACGCAGTATTTT. Residues: CASNPGLAGRDTQYF.

The chain couples TRBV4-2 to TRBJ2-4, with 15 nucleotides matching TRBD2. The germline gives CDR1 LGHNA, CDR2 YNFKEQ. Trimming at V came to 4 bases and at J to 1 base, leaving 5 bases not matched to a gene. The CDR3 has 18 residues. The CDR3 DNA sequence: TGTGCCAGCAGCCCCGGGACTAGCGGGAGGTGGGCCAAAAACATTCAGTACTTC. Translating it yields CASSPGTSGRWAKNIQYF.

This clone was seen a few times. This chain joins TRBV18 and TRBJ1-1; the D gene is possibly TRBD1 (6 bases). V was cut by 2 bases and J by 7 bases, with 20 bases left in between. The CDR3 is made up of 16 amino acids. Germline loops: CDR1 KGHSH, CDR2 LQKENI. In nucleotides, the CDR3 is TGTGCCAGCTCACCAAGGTCTGGGGGCGGGTTTAATGAAGCTTTCTTT. Its protein product is CASSPRSGGGFNEAFF.

This chain joins TRBV24-1 and TRBJ2-1, with 10 bases aligning to TRBD2. CDR1 and CDR2 from the germline V gene are KGHDR and SFDVKD. V was clipped by 5 bases and J by 9 bases; unmatched bases: 6. The CDR3 length is 14 residues. This CDR3 is CATSGSGRWGEQFF. DNA for the CDR3: TGTGCCACCAGTGGTAGCGGGAGGTGGGGTGAGCAGTTCTTC.

This clone is a singleton in its sample. The chain employs TRBV4-2 and TRBJ2-5; TRBD2 agrees at 11 bases. The CDR3 has 16 amino acids. Germline V gives CDR1 LGHNA, CDR2 YNFKEQ. Losses at the gene ends were 4 bases for V and 0 bases for J; bases not matched to a gene: 4. The DNA for the CDR3 is TGTGCCAGCAGCCTCGGGACTAGCGGAGACCAAGAGACCCAGTACTTC. The encoded protein is CASSLGTSGDQETQYF.

The V gene is TRBV27, the J gene TRBJ1-2; perhaps TRBD1 as D (5 bases). The V end lost 6 bases, the J end lost 3 bases, and 14 bases lay between the germline ends. This CDR3 region has 14 residues. Germline V gene sequence: CDR1 MNHEY, CDR2 SMNVEV (reference sequence). DNA of the CDR3: TGTGCCAGCAGACAGGCCCAGCCAGACTATGGCTACACCTTC. Translated, it gives CASRQAQPDYGYTF.

The rearrangement uses TRBV20-1 and TRBJ2-7, with TRBD1 as a possible D gene (5 bases). CDR1 is DFQATT and CDR2 is SNEGSKA in the germline V gene (reference sequence). V lost 3 bases to trimming and J lost 3 bases, with 12 bases between them. This CDR3 region has 13 residues. The CDR3: CSASPGPDYEQYF. In DNA form, the CDR3 reads TGCAGTGCTAGTCCAGGGCCAGACTACGAGCAGTACTTC.

This chain joins TRBV7-3 and TRBJ2-7, with 8 bases lining up with TRBD1. V trimming: 3 bases; J trimming: 6 bases; junction bases outside the gene matches: 4. The CDR3 totals 13 residues. Germline CDR1 and CDR2: SGHTA and FQGTGA. The CDR3 DNA is TGTGCCAGCAGCTTGGGACAGGCCTCCGAGCAGTACTTC. Translated: CASSLGQASEQYF.

The chain carries TRBV7-8 and TRBJ1-5; weak D call: TRBD1 (6 bases). The CDR3 covers 13 residues. In germline, CDR1 is SGHVS, CDR2 FQNEAQ. V gave up 6 bases and J gave up 3 bases, with 9 bases separating them. The CDR3 bases are TGTGCCAGCAGGAGGACAGACAATCAGCCCCAGCATTTT. Encoded protein: CASRRTDNQPQHF.

The V gene is TRBV5-1, the J gene TRBJ2-5; possibly TRBD2 for D (5 bases). The CDR3 contains 14 residues. CDR1 and CDR2 from the germline V gene are SGHRS and YFSETQ. V lost 0 bases and J lost 5, with 11 bases in between. CDR3 sequence (DNA): TGCGCCAGCAGCTTGGGGACTCGGATGGAGACCCAGTACTTC. As protein: CASSLGTRMETQYF.

Turning to this clone: A much larger clone lies one base from this, so it may be a read error. Other DNA sequences in the sample encode the same CDR3. This sequence joins TRBV7-2 and TRBJ1-2, with TRBD1 identical over 8 bases. Trimming at V came to 3 bases and at J to 8 bases, leaving 5 bases not matched to a gene. The CDR3 extends over 13 amino acids. CDR1 is SGHTA, CDR2 FQGNSA, per germline. For the CDR3, the DNA is TGTGCCAGCAGCTTCGACAGGGGTGGAGGCTACACCTTC. Amino acids: CASSFDRGGGYTF.

CDR3 DNA: TGTGCCAGCAGTTGGACAGGATCCTCTGGAAACACCATATATTTT. The encoded protein is CASSWTGSSGNTIYF. This chain uses TRBV2 with TRBJ1-3, with 7 bases identical to TRBD1. Germline V gives CDR1 SNHLY, CDR2 FYNNEI. The CDR3 spans 15 residues. V dropped 5 bases and J dropped 0; count of bases not matched to a gene: 4.

This chain uses TRBV5-4 with TRBJ2-5; 12 bases map to TRBD2. V shed 3 bases, J shed 2 bases, and the junction held 5 bases outside the gene matches. This CDR3 contains 16 residues. CDR1 is SGHNT, CDR2 YYREEE, per germline (reference sequence). The CDR3 DNA sequence: TGTGCCAGCAGCTCCAGACTAGCGGGAGAACAAGAGACCCAGTACTTC. Translation gives CASSSRLAGEQETQYF.

The chain links TRBV13 to TRBJ2-7; TRBD2 might be the D (6 bases). The CDR3 extends over 16 amino acids. V shed 2 bases and J shed 3 bases, with 17 bases lying between them. Germline assignment: CDR1 PRHDT and CDR2 FYEKMQ (reference sequence). CDR3 in amino acids: CASSLNRGSIFYEQYF. CDR3 DNA sequence: TGTGCCAGCAGCTTAAACCGGGGGTCGATCTTCTACGAGCAGTACTTC.

The chain combines TRBV6-5 with TRBJ2-1, with TRBD1 matching over 8 bases. With 3 bases clipped from V and 9 bases from J, the junction kept 7 bases outside the gene matches. The germline V gene has CDR1 MNHEY and CDR2 SVGAGI. This CDR3 comprises 14 residues. CDR3 sequence: CASSYFSGGSEQFF. In DNA form, the CDR3 reads TGTGCCAGCAGTTATTTCTCAGGGGGCAGTGAGCAGTTCTTC.

The chain employs TRBV11-3 and TRBJ2-5; D possibly corresponds to TRBD2 (5 bases). V was shortened by 0 bases and J by 9 bases, with 8 bases between the two germline ends. The CDR3 loop spans 12 amino acids. The germline V gene has CDR1 SGHNT and CDR2 YENEEA. Written as DNA, the CDR3 is TGTGCCAGCAGCTTAGATCCGGAGGCCCAGTACTTC. It yields the protein CASSLDPEAQYF.

This chain uses TRBV5-1 with TRBJ2-5; 8 positions match TRBD1. CDR3 length: 15 residues. Germline CDR1 is SGHRS and CDR2 is YFSETQ. Trimming cost V 4 bases and J 3 bases; bases outside gene matches: 8. CDR3 in DNA: TGCGCCAGCAGCGCGTCCCCGGACAGGGAAGAGACCCAGTACTTC. It codes for CASSASPDREETQYF.

The chain uses TRBV11-2 and TRBJ1-4; 7 positions agree with TRBD1. Germline V gene data show CDR1 as SGHAT and CDR2 as FQNNGV. V was clipped by 1 base and J by 0 bases; unmatched bases: 8. The CDR3 consists of 18 residues. CDR3 protein: CASSLGIGGGTTNEKLFF. As DNA, the CDR3 is TGTGCCAGCAGCTTAGGCATAGGAGGGGGCACAACTAATGAAAAACTGTTTTTT.

The rearrangement links TRBV10-3 to TRBJ2-3, with 9 bases fitting TRBD2. The CDR3 contains 15 residues. The germline gives CDR1 ENHRY, CDR2 SYGVKD. V trimming: 4 bases; J trimming: 1 base; junction bases outside the gene matches: 3. The CDR3 DNA reads as TGTGCCATCAGTGGAAGGACTAGCGGCACAGATACGCAGTATTTT. It codes for CAISGRTSGTDTQYF.

The CDR3 nucleotides are TGTGCCAGCAGTCCGGGAAGCAACTATGGCTACACCTTC. Its translation is CASSPGSNYGYTF. V is TRBV5-4 and J is TRBJ1-2; D is unresolved. This CDR3 comprises 13 residues. The V end was cut by 5 bases, the J end by 2 bases, with 10 bases between. Germline loops: CDR1 SGHNT, CDR2 YYREEE (reference sequence).

This clone was seen only once. V is TRBV11-2 and J is TRBJ2-5; 9 bases match TRBD2. CDR3 length: 16 residues. CDR1 SGHAT and CDR2 FQNNGV come from the germline V gene. With V trimmed by 7 bases and J by 2 bases, 11 bases remained unmatched. The CDR3 DNA sequence: TGTGCCAGCAAAGAAGTGGCGGGAGGGCGTCAAGAGACCCAGTACTTC. Its translation is CASKEVAGGRQETQYF.

V usage is TRBV6-6 and J usage is TRBJ2-3; D not resolved. The CDR3 runs to 13 residues. V dropped 2 bases and J dropped 2 bases, with 5 bases sitting between them. Germline loops: CDR1 MNHNY, CDR2 SVGAGI (reference sequence). Written as DNA, the CDR3 is TGTGCCAGCAGTTACGGCTTCACAGATACGCAGTATTTT. This codes for CASSYGFTDTQYF.

V and J are TRBV11-1 and TRBJ2-3; D gene unclear. The CDR3 runs 12 residues. V was clipped by 2 bases and J by 6 bases, with 6 bases between them. Per the germline V gene, CDR1 is SGHAT and CDR2 is FQDESV (reference sequence). CDR3: CASSLPQDTQYF. As DNA, the CDR3 is TGTGCCAGCAGCTTACCCCAGGATACGCAGTATTTT.

The chain combines TRBV27 with TRBJ2-7; D not resolved. The germline CDR1 and CDR2 sequences are MNHEY and SMNVEV (reference sequence). This CDR3 has 13 amino acids. V was cut by 9 bases and J by 4 bases, with 16 bases left in between. CDR3 in DNA: TGTGCCAGTCCCACAGCCTTTGAGTACGAGCAGTACTTC. This gives the protein CASPTAFEYEQYF.

The V call is TRBV7-9, the J call TRBJ2-5; 9 nucleotides align to TRBD1. V dropped 8 bases and J dropped 5; count of bases not matched to a gene: 9. The CDR3 consists of 14 residues. Germline values: CDR1 SEHNR, CDR2 FQNEAQ (reference sequence). CDR3 coding DNA: TGTGCCAGCTCAACAGGGGGCGCGAGGGAGACCCAGTACTTC. Residues: CASSTGGARETQYF.